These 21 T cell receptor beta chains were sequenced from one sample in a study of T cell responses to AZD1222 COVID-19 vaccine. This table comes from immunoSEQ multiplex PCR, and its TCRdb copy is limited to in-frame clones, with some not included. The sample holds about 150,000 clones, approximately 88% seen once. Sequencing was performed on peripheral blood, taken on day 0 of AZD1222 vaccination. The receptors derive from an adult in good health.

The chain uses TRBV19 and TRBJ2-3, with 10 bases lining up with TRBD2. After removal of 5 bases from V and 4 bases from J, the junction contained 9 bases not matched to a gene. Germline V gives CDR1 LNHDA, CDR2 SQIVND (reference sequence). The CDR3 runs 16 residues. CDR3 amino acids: CASSDQAGGVADTQYF. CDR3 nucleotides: TGTGCCAGTAGTGATCAAGCGGGAGGGGTGGCAGATACGCAGTATTTT.

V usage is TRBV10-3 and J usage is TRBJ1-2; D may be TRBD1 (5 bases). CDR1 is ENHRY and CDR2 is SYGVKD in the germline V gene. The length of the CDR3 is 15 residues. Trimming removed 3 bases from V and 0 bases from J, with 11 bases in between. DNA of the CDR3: TGTGCCATCAGTGACCGGGGGTCTTCTAACTATGGCTACACCTTC. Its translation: CAISDRGSSNYGYTF.

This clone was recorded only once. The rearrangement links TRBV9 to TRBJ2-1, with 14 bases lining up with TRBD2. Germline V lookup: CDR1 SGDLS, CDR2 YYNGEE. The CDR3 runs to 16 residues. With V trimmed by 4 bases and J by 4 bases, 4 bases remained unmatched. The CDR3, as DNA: TGTGCCAGCAGCCCGCGGACTAGCGGGAGGTACAATGAGCAGTTCTTC. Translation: CASSPRTSGRYNEQFF.

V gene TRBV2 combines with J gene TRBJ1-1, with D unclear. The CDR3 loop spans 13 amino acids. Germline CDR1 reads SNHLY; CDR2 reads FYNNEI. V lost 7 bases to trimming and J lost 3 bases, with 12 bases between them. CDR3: CASTKGFDTEAFF. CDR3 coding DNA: TGTGCCAGCACAAAGGGCTTCGACACTGAAGCTTTCTTT.

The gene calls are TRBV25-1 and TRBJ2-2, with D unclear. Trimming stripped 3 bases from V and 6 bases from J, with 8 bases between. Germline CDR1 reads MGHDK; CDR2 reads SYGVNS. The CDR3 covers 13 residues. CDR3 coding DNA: TGTGCCAGCAGTGACCTCACCGCCGGGGAGCTGTTTTTT. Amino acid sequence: CASSDLTAGELFF.

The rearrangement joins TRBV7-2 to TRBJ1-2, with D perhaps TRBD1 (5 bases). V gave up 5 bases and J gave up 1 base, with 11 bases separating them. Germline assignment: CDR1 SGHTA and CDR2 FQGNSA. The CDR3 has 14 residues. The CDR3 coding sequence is TGTGCCAGCAGCCGCAGGGACCTTAACTATGGCTACACCTTC. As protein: CASSRRDLNYGYTF.

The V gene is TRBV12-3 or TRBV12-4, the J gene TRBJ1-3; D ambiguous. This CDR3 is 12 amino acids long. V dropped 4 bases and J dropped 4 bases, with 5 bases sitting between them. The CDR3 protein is CASSYKGNTIYF. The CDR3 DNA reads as TGTGCCAGCAGTTACAAAGGAAACACCATATATTTT.

The CDR3 reads CASSRTSGREQFF. The CDR3, as DNA: TGTGCCAGCAGTCGGACTAGCGGGCGTGAGCAGTTCTTC. This chain uses TRBV28 with TRBJ2-1; 11 bases are a match to TRBD2. Germline V CDR1 and CDR2: MDHEN, SYDVKM. This CDR3 is built from 13 residues. The junction had 3 bases not matched to a gene; V was cut back by 5 bases and J by 9 bases.

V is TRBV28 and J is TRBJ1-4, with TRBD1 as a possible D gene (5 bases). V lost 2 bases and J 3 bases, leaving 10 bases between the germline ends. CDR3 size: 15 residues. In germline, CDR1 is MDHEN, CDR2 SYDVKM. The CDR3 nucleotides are TGTGCCAGCAGTTTAAGTAGGGGTCCTAATGAAAAACTGTTTTTT. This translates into CASSLSRGPNEKLFF.

Here the CDR3 DNA reads TGTGCCAGCAGCTTCGGAACGGGACTTCAAGAGACCCAGTACTTC. This codes for CASSFGTGLQETQYF. The rearrangement joins TRBV7-2 to TRBJ2-5; D perhaps matches TRBD2 (6 bases). Trimming removed 3 bases at V and 2 bases at J, with 13 bases between. CDR3 length: 15 residues. Germline CDR1 SGHTA, CDR2 FQGNSA.

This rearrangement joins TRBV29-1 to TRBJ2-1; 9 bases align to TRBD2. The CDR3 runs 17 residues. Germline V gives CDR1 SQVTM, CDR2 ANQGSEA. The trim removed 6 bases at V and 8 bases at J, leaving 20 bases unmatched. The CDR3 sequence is CSVAHVAGGPSLDEQFF. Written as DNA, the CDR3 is TGCAGCGTCGCTCATGTTGCGGGAGGGCCGAGTCTTGATGAGCAGTTCTTC.

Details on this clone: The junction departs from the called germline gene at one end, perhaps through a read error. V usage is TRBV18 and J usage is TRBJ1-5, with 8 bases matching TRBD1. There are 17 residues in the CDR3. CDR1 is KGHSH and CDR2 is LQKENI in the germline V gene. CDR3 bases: TGTGCCAGCTCACTCGAGGGACAGGCCCTCAGCAGTCAGCCCCAGCATTTT. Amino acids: CASSLEGQALSSQPQHF.

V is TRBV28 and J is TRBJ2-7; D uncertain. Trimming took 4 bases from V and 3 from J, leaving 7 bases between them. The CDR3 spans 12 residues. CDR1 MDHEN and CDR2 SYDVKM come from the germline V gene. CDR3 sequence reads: CASSSSSYEQYF. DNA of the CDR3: TGTGCCAGCAGTTCCTCAAGCTACGAGCAGTACTTC.

CDR3 sequence: CASSGRRTGQETQYF. The CDR3, as DNA: TGTGCCAGCAGCGGTCGTCGGACAGGGCAAGAGACCCAGTACTTC. The chain recombines TRBV21-1 with TRBJ2-5; the table gives TRBD1 as D, unverified against the DNA. TRBV21-1 is reported as a pseudogene. The CDR3 is 15 residues long.

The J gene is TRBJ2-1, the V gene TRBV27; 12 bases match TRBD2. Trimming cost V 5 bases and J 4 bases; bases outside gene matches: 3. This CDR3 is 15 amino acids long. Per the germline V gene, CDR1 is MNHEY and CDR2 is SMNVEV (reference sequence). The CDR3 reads CASSLLAGGYNEQFF. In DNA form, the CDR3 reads TGTGCCAGCAGTCTTCTAGCGGGAGGGTACAATGAGCAGTTCTTC.

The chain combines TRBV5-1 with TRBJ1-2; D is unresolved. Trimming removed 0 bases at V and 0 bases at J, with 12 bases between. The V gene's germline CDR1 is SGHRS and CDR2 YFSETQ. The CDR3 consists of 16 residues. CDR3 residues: CASSLVAGEANYGYTF. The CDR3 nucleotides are TGCGCCAGCAGCTTGGTGGCCGGCGAAGCTAACTATGGCTACACCTTC.

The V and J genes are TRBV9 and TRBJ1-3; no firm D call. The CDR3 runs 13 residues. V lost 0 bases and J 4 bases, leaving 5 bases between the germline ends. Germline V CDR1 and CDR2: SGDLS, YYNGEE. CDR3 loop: CASSVEAGNTIYF. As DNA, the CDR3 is TGTGCCAGCAGCGTAGAGGCGGGAAACACCATATATTTT.

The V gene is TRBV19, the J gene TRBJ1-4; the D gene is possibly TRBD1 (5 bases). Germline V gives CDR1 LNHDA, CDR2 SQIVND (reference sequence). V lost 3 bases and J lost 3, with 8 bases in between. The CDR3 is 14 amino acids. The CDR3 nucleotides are TGTGCCAGTAGTATGCGGGGACCTAATGAAAAACTGTTTTTT. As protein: CASSMRGPNEKLFF.

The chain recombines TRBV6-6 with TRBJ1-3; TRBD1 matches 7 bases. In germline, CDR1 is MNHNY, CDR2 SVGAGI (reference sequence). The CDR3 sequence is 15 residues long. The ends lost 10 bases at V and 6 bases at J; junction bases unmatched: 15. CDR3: CATVYDRVLLNTIYF. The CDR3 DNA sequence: TGTGCCACCGTGTACGACAGGGTATTATTAAACACCATATATTTT.

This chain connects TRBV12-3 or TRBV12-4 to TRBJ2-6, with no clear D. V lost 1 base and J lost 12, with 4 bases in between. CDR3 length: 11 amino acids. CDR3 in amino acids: CASSLGPVLTF. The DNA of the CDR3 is TGTGCCAGCAGTTTAGGCCCCGTCCTGACTTTC.

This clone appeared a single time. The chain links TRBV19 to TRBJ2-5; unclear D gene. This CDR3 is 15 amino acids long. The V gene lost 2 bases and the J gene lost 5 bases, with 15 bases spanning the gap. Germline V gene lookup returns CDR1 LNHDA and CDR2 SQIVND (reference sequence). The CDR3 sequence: CASSITAAHYETQYF. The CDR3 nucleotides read TGTGCCAGTAGTATAACCGCCGCCCACTATGAGACCCAGTACTTC.